The TCR beta chain described here comes from a study of blood T cell repertoires in COVID-19. Trimming removed 4 bases from V and 8 bases from J; junction bases left unmatched: 13. The CDR3 is made up of 15 amino acids. The germline CDR1 and CDR2 sequences are MDHEN and SYDVKM. Per the authors' pipeline: Amplifying reference gene primers gave estimates of nucleated cell counts. Generated by immunoSEQ multiplex PCR, the TCRdb table keeps only in-frame clones and is missing some. From that table come the V and J calls and clone size; the DNA was used to work out D and trimming. The profile shows around 150,000 clones, roughly nine tenths of them singletons.

V is TRBV28 and J is TRBJ1-2, with 7 bases matching TRBD1. The receptor comes from a human donor in a cohort sampled during active COVID-19. Sequences were obtained from peripheral blood. The CDR3 DNA follows: TGTGCCAGCAGTTCCGCCGAGACAGGGTCGAGAGGCTACACCTTC. Its protein is CASSSAETGSRGYTF.